Given below is one TCR beta chain in context. Its antigen is undetermined. The entry originates in a study of cytomegalovirus exposure and HLA in healthy donors. The study, taken as a whole, reports: Trimming of TCR beta V- and J-genes showed a link, identified in a later analysis, to a missense DCLRE1C variant. Diagnosis of cytomegalovirus status made by the classifier reportedly showed high specificity and sensitivity.

Donors sampled were nominally healthy, though unrecorded immune exposures were likely. Germline loops: CDR1 MRHNA, CDR2 SNTAGT. V was pared by 9 bases and J by 5 bases, with 8 bases of the junction left unmatched. The CDR3 runs 14 residues. The PCR was carried out with 60 Vbeta primers and 13 Jbeta primers. In the original analysis: Some 12 million shared chains were among the roughly 80 million unique TCR beta chains that a later analysis counted. Generated by immunoSEQ multiplex PCR, the TCRdb table keeps only in-frame clones and is missing some. D and trimming were read from the DNA, whereas the V and J calls and clone size are those reported in that table. The sample consists of 90,000 to 110,000 clones, nearly 85% of them appearing once.

This chain links TRBV6-4 with TRBJ2-1; 9 nucleotides match TRBD2. This clonotype originated in a man aged 18 to 30 in good health and CMV-seronegative. What was sequenced was PBMCs. The CDR3 DNA follows: TGTGCCAGTGCCATAGCGGGAGACCACAATGAGCAGTTCTTC. Translating gives CASAIAGDHNEQFF.